This passage covers 3 T cell receptor beta chains from one sample sequenced in a study of Graves' ophthalmopathy and Graves' hyperthyroidism. Amplification of the TCR beta CDR3 regions used RNA transcripts (as template). Scientists carried out first-round RT-PCR using HTBI primers and then a second-round multiplex PCR. TCRdb ran MiXCR on the multiplex PCR reads and lists one entry per CDR3 protein. The sample shows 580,000 or so distinct CDR3 sequences, less than 40% of them seen only once. The specimen was peripheral blood or thyroid tissue (not recorded which). All receptors derive from an adult man with Graves' hyperthyroidism.

This clonotype showed up many times. This chain uses TRBV7-9 with TRBJ2-7; no clear D. Trimming removed 3 bases from V and 2 bases from J, with 8 bases in between. The CDR3 covers 13 residues. CDR1 SEHNR and CDR2 FQNEAQ come from the germline V gene (reference sequence). CDR3 in amino acids: CASSFDGPYEQYF. CDR3 sequence (DNA): TGTGCCAGCAGCTTCGACGGGCCCTACGAGCAGTACTTC.

As for this clonotype: This clone may be a read error of a much larger clone one base away. This chain uses TRBV5-5 with TRBJ2-7, with TRBD1 matching 8 bases. The germline V gene has CDR1 SGHKS and CDR2 YYEKEE (reference sequence). V was clipped by 2 bases and J by 4 bases; unmatched bases: 14. This CDR3 comprises 17 residues. As DNA, the CDR3 is TGTGCCAGCAGCTTCCCTTCCTGGGACAGGAGGCGATACGAGCAGTACTTC. Its translation is CASSFPSWDRRRYEQYF.

The J gene is TRBJ2-7, the V gene TRBV29-1, with D perhaps matching TRBD2 (6 bases). The closer fit of TRBJ2-1 to the DNA end suggests the J call may be wrong. The CDR3 spans 13 residues. CDR1 SQVTM and CDR2 ANQGSEA come from the germline V gene. This chain's CDR3 is CSVEGTGSYEQFF. The CDR3 DNA reads TGCAGCGTGGAGGGGACGGGTTCCTATGAGCAGTTCTTC.